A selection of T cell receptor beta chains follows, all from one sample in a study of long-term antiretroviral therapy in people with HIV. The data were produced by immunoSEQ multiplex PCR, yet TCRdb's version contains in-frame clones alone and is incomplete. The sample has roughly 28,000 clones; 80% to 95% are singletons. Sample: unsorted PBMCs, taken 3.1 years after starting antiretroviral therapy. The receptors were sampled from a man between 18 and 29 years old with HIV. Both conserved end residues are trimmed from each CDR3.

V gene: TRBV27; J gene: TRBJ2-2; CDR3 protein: ASSPDRVRAGELF
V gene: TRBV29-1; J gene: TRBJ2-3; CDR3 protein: SVEGGGRGTDTQY
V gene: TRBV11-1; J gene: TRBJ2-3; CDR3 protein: ASSSSTDTQY
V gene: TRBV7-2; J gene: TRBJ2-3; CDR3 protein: ATGTSGSTDTQY
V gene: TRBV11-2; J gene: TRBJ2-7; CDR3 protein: ASTQGSSYEQY
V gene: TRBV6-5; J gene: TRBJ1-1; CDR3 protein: ASSSGTGGFTEAF
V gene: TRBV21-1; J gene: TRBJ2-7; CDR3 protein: ASSRPSVSGKVRGPYEQY
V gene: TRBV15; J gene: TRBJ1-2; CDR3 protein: ATSRVRTGLQGYT
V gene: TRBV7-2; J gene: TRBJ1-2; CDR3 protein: ASSLVEDPYGYT
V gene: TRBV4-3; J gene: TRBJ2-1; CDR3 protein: ASSQDPSSYNEQF
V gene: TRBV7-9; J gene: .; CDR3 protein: ASSTTGGVYEQY
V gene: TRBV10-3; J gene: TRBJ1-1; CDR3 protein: AISEPDTSNTEAF
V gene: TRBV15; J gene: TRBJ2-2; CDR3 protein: ATSRATGATGELF
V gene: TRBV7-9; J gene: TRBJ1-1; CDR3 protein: ASSLGPQPEAF
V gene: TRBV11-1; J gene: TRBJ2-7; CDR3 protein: ASSLEQGGTYEQY
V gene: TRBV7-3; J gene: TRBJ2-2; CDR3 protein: ASSSTGGENTGELF
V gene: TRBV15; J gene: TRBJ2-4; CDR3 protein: ATSRDVITNIQY
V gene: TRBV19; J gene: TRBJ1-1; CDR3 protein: ASSTTPMNTEAF
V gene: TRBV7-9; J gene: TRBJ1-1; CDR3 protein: ASSRGRGTEAF
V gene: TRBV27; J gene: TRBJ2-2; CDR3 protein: ASSLSMGVPGELF
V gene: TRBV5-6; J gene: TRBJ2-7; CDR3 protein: ASRPYEQY
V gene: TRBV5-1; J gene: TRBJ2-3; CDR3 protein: ASSSDSSTDTQY
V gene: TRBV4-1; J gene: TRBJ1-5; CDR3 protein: ASSQVGNSNQPQH